The 25 T cell receptor beta chains listed next were all sequenced from one sample in a study of OX40 agonist ivuxolimab in advanced cancers. Sequenced by immunoSEQ multiplex PCR; TCRdb stores in-frame clones only, minus some. The table includes 55,000 to 80,000 clones, roughly 86% detected once. The sample here was CD4+ or CD8+ T cells sorted from blood, taken in a trial of the OX40 agonist ivuxolimab. These TCRs come from an adult with an advanced solid tumor such as melanoma, head and neck, liver or kidney cancer.

This clone was seen once. CDR3 DNA sequence: TGTGCCAGCAGCGGGGACAGGGGGCGAGAGGATGGCTACACCTTC. Protein: CASSGDRGREDGYTF. The V gene is TRBV21-1, the J gene TRBJ1-2; the table's D call of TRBD1 was not tested on the DNA. TRBV21-1 is assigned pseudogene status. This CDR3 is built from 15 residues.

The chain has TRBV7-6 and TRBJ2-2, with 8 bases matching TRBD1. The CDR3 runs to 16 residues. Germline V gene data show CDR1 as SGHVS and CDR2 as FNYEAQ. Trimming cost V 1 base and J 6 bases; bases outside gene matches: 7. The CDR3 reads CASSLGQGAYPGELFF. The CDR3 DNA reads as TGTGCCAGCAGCTTAGGTCAGGGGGCATACCCCGGGGAGCTGTTTTTT.

This chain uses TRBV2 with TRBJ2-7, with D possibly being TRBD1 or TRBD2 (5 bases each). The germline gives CDR1 SNHLY, CDR2 FYNNEI. This CDR3 has 15 amino acids. Trimming cost V 5 bases and J 1 base, with 15 bases left between them. The CDR3 loop is CASSPNGAESYEQYF. The CDR3 DNA is TGTGCCAGCAGTCCGAACGGGGCCGAATCCTACGAGCAGTACTTC.

J is TRBJ1-3 and V is TRBV5-4; 7 nucleotides line up with TRBD1. Germline loops: CDR1 SGHNT, CDR2 YYREEE (reference sequence). The junction had 3 bases not matched to a gene; V was cut back by 2 bases and J by 4 bases. The CDR3 is made up of 14 amino acids. The CDR3 DNA is TGTGCCAGCAGCTTACAGGGGAGAGGAAACACCATATATTTT. This gives the protein CASSLQGRGNTIYF.

The chain couples TRBV18 to TRBJ2-1, with D hard to call. CDR3 length: 13 residues. V lost 3 bases and J 6 bases, leaving 9 bases between the germline ends. From germline, CDR1 is KGHSH and CDR2 LQKENI. CDR3 bases: TGTGCCAGCTCACCTACCTACACCAATGAGCAGTTCTTC. Its protein is CASSPTYTNEQFF.

The chain recombines TRBV28 with TRBJ2-6; no clear D gene. CDR1 MDHEN and CDR2 SYDVKM come from the germline V gene. The CDR3 covers 15 residues. Trimming removed 2 bases from V and 2 bases from J, with 7 bases in between. CDR3 protein: CASSLPRTGANVLTF. The DNA of the CDR3 is TGTGCCAGCAGTTTACCGAGAACTGGGGCCAACGTCCTGACTTTC.

In its sample, this clone was seen a few times. The chain uses TRBV30 and TRBJ1-4, with unresolved D. The length of the CDR3 is 14 residues. Germline V gives CDR1 GTSNPN, CDR2 SVGIG (reference sequence). V lost 5 bases and J lost 10, with 20 bases in between. This CDR3 reads CAWGPSRLGAKLFF. In nucleotides, the CDR3 is TGTGCCTGGGGCCCTTCAAGACTAGGAGCAAAACTGTTTTTT.

The J gene is TRBJ1-1, the V gene TRBV5-5; D unresolved. Deletions cut 1 base from V and 1 base from J, with 5 bases between. The CDR3 is 13 amino acids. The germline CDR1 and CDR2 sequences are SGHKS and YYEKEE (reference sequence). CDR3 amino acids: CASSLSPNTEAFF. As DNA, the CDR3 is TGTGCCAGCAGCTTGAGCCCGAACACTGAAGCTTTCTTT.

In this sample, this clone turned up a few times. The chain is built from TRBV11-2 and TRBJ1-2; D remains ambiguous. CDR1 SGHAT and CDR2 FQNNGV come from the germline V gene. The CDR3 spans 15 residues. Trimming left V 2 bases short and J 4 bases short, with 14 bases between. CDR3 DNA sequence: TGTGCCAGCAGCTTACTAAAGTCCTCGGGCTATGGCTACACCTTC. Translated: CASSLLKSSGYGYTF.

The V and J genes are TRBV30 and TRBJ1-1; TRBD1 aligns across 7 bases. J lost 7 bases, V lost 3 bases, and 14 bases had no gene match. Looked up from germline, CDR1 is GTSNPN and CDR2 is SVGIG (reference sequence). The CDR3 has 15 amino acids. CDR3 residues: CAWRARDRGLREAFF. The CDR3 bases are TGTGCCTGGAGGGCCAGGGACAGAGGCCTCCGTGAAGCTTTCTTT. Drawing the rest from reference TRBV30 and TRBJ1-1, the complete variable domain is SQTIHQWPATLVQPVGSPLSLECTVEGTSNPNLYWYRQAAGRGLQLLFYSVGIGQISSEVPQNLSASRPQDRQFILSSKKLLLSDSGFYLCAWRARDRGLREAFFGQGTRLTVV.

This chain connects TRBV19 to TRBJ1-6, with 8 bases fitting TRBD1. The CDR3 has 14 residues. With 5 bases clipped from V and 14 bases from J, the junction kept 11 bases outside the gene matches. Germline-derived CDR1 and CDR2 are LNHDA and SQIVND (reference sequence). CDR3 residues: CASSVGQAAGALHF. CDR3 in DNA: TGTGCCAGTAGTGTGGGACAGGCTGCTGGAGCCCTCCACTTT.

This clone was recorded once. The chain has TRBV7-7 and TRBJ2-2; 9 nucleotides match TRBD2. The CDR3 runs to 15 residues. Germline V gene lookup returns CDR1 SSHAT and CDR2 FNYEAQ (reference sequence). CDR3 amino acids: CASSRGGLATGELFF. The CDR3 nucleotides read TGTGCTAGCTCCCGGGGGGGACTAGCCACCGGGGAGCTGTTTTTT.

The V call is TRBV5-1, the J call TRBJ2-5, with 11 bases lining up with TRBD2. The germline V gene has CDR1 SGHRS and CDR2 YFSETQ. The V and J ends lost 0 bases and 2 bases, in that order; junction bases with no gene match: 6. This CDR3 comprises 17 residues. CDR3: CASSLGLAGGNQETQYF. DNA for the CDR3: TGCGCCAGCAGCTTGGGGCTAGCGGGGGGTAATCAAGAGACCCAGTACTTC.

The chain couples TRBV5-1 to TRBJ2-1; 9 positions agree with TRBD1. The CDR3 sequence is 19 residues long. Trimming took 4 bases from V and 0 from J; bases not matched to a gene: 14. Germline V gene sequence: CDR1 SGHRS, CDR2 YFSETQ. The DNA of the CDR3 is TGCGCCAGCAGCCCACAGGGGGCTATTGCACCGAGCTCCTACAATGAGCAGTTCTTC. It codes for CASSPQGAIAPSSYNEQFF.

This clone has only one observation. The chain's CDR3 is CASSVGQGTGELFF. CDR3 in DNA: TGTGCCAGCAGCGTGGGACAGGGTACCGGGGAGCTGTTTTTT. The genes are TRBV9 and TRBJ2-2; TRBD1 matches at 9 bases. This CDR3 is 14 amino acids long. The germline CDR1 and CDR2 sequences are SGDLS and YYNGEE. V lost 2 bases, J lost 5 bases, and 1 base stayed unmatched.

In its sample, this clone was seen once. The chain carries TRBV4-2 and TRBJ2-7, with 11 bases that match TRBD2. Germline loops: CDR1 LGHNA, CDR2 YNFKEQ. Trimming took 4 bases from V and 2 from J; bases not matched to a gene: 4. This CDR3 is built from 15 residues. The CDR3 reads CASSPGLAAPYEQYF. DNA for the CDR3: TGTGCCAGCAGCCCGGGACTAGCGGCCCCCTACGAGCAGTACTTC.

The genes are TRBV9 and TRBJ2-4, with 7 bases identical to TRBD1. Germline V gives CDR1 SGDLS, CDR2 YYNGEE. Unmatched junction bases numbered 4, after V lost 4 bases and J lost 0 bases. The CDR3 is 15 amino acids. CDR3 in DNA: TGTGCCAGCAGCCCAGACAGGGTAGCCAAAAACATTCAGTACTTC. This translates into CASSPDRVAKNIQYF.

The gene calls are TRBV9 and TRBJ1-1; tentatively, D is TRBD1 (5 bases). The CDR3 sequence is 16 residues long. Deletions cut 3 bases from V and 1 base from J, with 16 bases between. Germline CDR1 is SGDLS and CDR2 is YYNGEE. Written as DNA, the CDR3 is TGTGCCAGCAGCGACCGGGACGGGGGATCGAACACTGAAGCTTTCTTT. It yields the protein CASSDRDGGSNTEAFF.

This chain joins TRBV9 and TRBJ2-1; 13 nucleotides match TRBD2. This CDR3 has 15 residues. V shed 4 bases, J shed 7 bases, and the junction held 5 bases outside the gene matches. The germline CDR1 and CDR2 sequences are SGDLS and YYNGEE. CDR3: CASSSTSGRFNEQFF. CDR3 nucleotide sequence: TGTGCCAGCAGCTCGACTAGCGGGAGGTTTAATGAGCAGTTCTTC.

This clone was recorded a few times. The chain couples TRBV4-2 to TRBJ1-5; D gene unclear. The CDR3 is 13 amino acids. V gave up 0 bases and J gave up 7 bases, with 7 bases separating them. Germline CDR1 reads LGHNA; CDR2 reads YNFKEQ. CDR3 amino acids: CASSQEDGQPQHF. The CDR3 coding sequence is TGTGCCAGCAGCCAAGAAGATGGACAGCCCCAGCATTTT.

The chain carries TRBV7-2 and TRBJ2-3; no definite D call. Germline assignment: CDR1 SGHTA and CDR2 FQGNSA. Deletions cut 4 bases from V and 2 bases from J, with 10 bases between. The CDR3 runs to 14 residues. CDR3 nucleotides: TGTGCCAGCAGCTCAGGCTGGGCCACAGATACGCAGTATTTT. It encodes CASSSGWATDTQYF.

This clone appeared once. This rearrangement joins TRBV2 to TRBJ2-5; tentatively, D is TRBD1 (6 bases). The CDR3 has 14 amino acids. V was trimmed by 2 bases and J by 5 bases, leaving 12 bases between them. The germline gives CDR1 SNHLY, CDR2 FYNNEI. CDR3 sequence (DNA): TGTGCCAGCAGTGAACTGTTTCAGGGGGAGACCCAGTACTTC. Translating it yields CASSELFQGETQYF.

This chain links TRBV7-8 with TRBJ1-5, with 8 nucleotides matching TRBD1. V lost 1 base, J lost 9 bases, and 2 bases stayed unmatched. In germline, CDR1 is SGHVS, CDR2 FQNEAQ. The length of the CDR3 is 13 residues. CDR3 DNA sequence: TGTGCCAGCAGCTTAGAAGGGACAGGGCCCCAGCATTTT. As protein: CASSLEGTGPQHF.

The CDR3, as DNA: TGCGCCAGCAGCCCGGGCCAGGGGCCCACAGATACGCAGTATTTT. It encodes CASSPGQGPTDTQYF. The chain couples TRBV5-1 to TRBJ2-3, with D possibly TRBD1 on 6 matching bases. The length of the CDR3 is 15 residues. Trimming left V 4 bases short and J 2 bases short, with 14 bases between. Germline V gene lookup returns CDR1 SGHRS and CDR2 YFSETQ.

This rearrangement joins TRBV6-4 to TRBJ1-2; weak D call: TRBD1 (5 bases). This CDR3 is built from 13 residues. The germline V gene encodes CDR1 MRHNA and CDR2 SNTAGT. Trimming removed 2 bases from V and 5 bases from J, with 9 bases in between. CDR3 bases: TGTGCCAGCAGTGACCAGGGCGGATATGGCTACACCTTC. Its protein product is CASSDQGGYGYTF.